This record concerns one T cell receptor beta chain sequence. Per the original methods: Researchers report that nucleated cell counts were estimated from reference gene primer amplification. Method: immunoSEQ multiplex PCR; TCRdb's copy keeps in-frame clones and lacks some. V and J calls plus clone size are reproduced from that table; the DNA served to infer D and trimming. The table has a few hundred thousand clones, under 85% seen once. Between the trimmed V and J ends, which lost 7 bases and 7 bases, there was a span of 13 bases. From germline, CDR1 is LNHDA and CDR2 SQIVND (reference sequence). The CDR3 covers 13 residues. The recovered donors of Cohort 3 showed two negative PCRs, clearance, or symptom resolution. This entry is derived from a study of blood T cell repertoires in COVID-19. In the study overall: The origin of the acute and convalescent COVID-19 samples was the United States, Italy and Spain.

The chain joins TRBV19 to TRBJ1-4, with D perhaps TRBD1 (5 bases). This receptor was taken from a woman in her forties or fifties who had recovered from COVID-19. Source material: PBMCs or T cells enriched from blood (not recorded which). CDR3 in amino acids: CASTIRRGEKLFF. CDR3 in DNA: TGTGCCAGTACGATTCGAAGGGGTGAAAAACTGTTTTTT. The variable domain in full, with the rest retrieved from reference TRBV19 and TRBJ1-4, is DGGITQSPKYLFRKEGQNVTLSCEQNLNHDAMYWYRQDPGQGLRLIYYSQIVNDFQKGDIAEGYSVSREKKESFPLTVTSAQKNPTAFYLCASTIRRGEKLFFGSGTQLSVL.